These 10 T cell receptor beta chains share one sample of origin, sequenced in a study of shared T cell receptors in the human thymus. Data came from immunoSEQ multiplex PCR; TCRdb stores just in-frame clones and leaves some out. The sample carries some 660,000 clones, about 89% recorded once. This sample was shared with a second study, whose subject was human thymus T cells.

The material sequenced was thymocytes. All receptors derive from a boy younger than two with a congenital heart defect.

The rearrangement links TRBV9 to TRBJ1-5; 8 nucleotides line up with TRBD1. Germline-derived CDR1 and CDR2 are SGDLS and YYNGEE. The CDR3 length is 14 residues. After removal of 3 bases from V and 7 bases from J, the junction contained 6 bases not matched to a gene. Written as DNA, the CDR3 is TGTGCCAGCAGCGGACAGGGGCTCAACCAGCCCCAGCATTTT. Protein sequence: CASSGQGLNQPQHF.

This clone was observed a handful of times. The chain couples TRBV15 to TRBJ2-2, with TRBD2 as a possible D gene (6 bases). The CDR3 sequence is 18 residues long. The V end lost 2 bases, the J end lost 8 bases, and 24 bases lay between the germline ends. Germline V gene sequence: CDR1 LNHNV, CDR2 YYDKDF (reference sequence). The CDR3 DNA reads TGTGCCACCAGCAGATCAACCGGGACTGCGGGAATGAAGGGGGAGCTGTTTTTT. Its protein product is CATSRSTGTAGMKGELFF.

As concerns this clone: This specimen includes other DNA sequences encoding the same CDR3. The CDR3, as DNA: TGTGCCAGCATCGGACAGGGCAACACTGAAGCTTTCTTT. This translates into CASIGQGNTEAFF. The V call is TRBV28, the J call TRBJ1-1, with 8 bases matching TRBD1. Germline V lookup: CDR1 MDHEN, CDR2 SYDVKM. Trimming removed 7 bases from V and 2 bases from J; junction bases left unmatched: 3. The CDR3 covers 13 residues.

Comment on this clone: An end of the junction differs from the germline gene, which may be a read error. The V and J genes are TRBV7-2 and TRBJ2-7, with TRBD2 identical over 11 bases. The CDR3 extends over 14 amino acids. The germline V gene has CDR1 SGHTA and CDR2 FQGNSA. CDR3: CASSLRTSGLPKIF. The CDR3 DNA reads TGTGCCAGCAGCTTACGGACTAGCGGGCTTCCAAAGATCTTC.

This clone was observed a few times. This chain connects TRBV27 to TRBJ1-2, with D possibly being TRBD1 (5 bases). Between the trimmed V and J ends, which lost 0 bases and 2 bases, there was a span of 22 bases. The germline V gene encodes CDR1 MNHEY and CDR2 SMNVEV (reference sequence). The CDR3 extends over 19 amino acids. The CDR3 sequence: CASSLSQSCKGRPNYGYTF. CDR3 DNA sequence: TGTGCCAGCAGTTTATCCCAATCATGTAAGGGGCGACCCAACTATGGCTACACCTTC.

This clone was counted once. V and J are TRBV27 and TRBJ2-7; TRBD1 is a possible D gene (6 bases). The germline V and J ends were trimmed by 5 bases and 4 bases, with 12 bases remaining between them. The germline V gene has CDR1 MNHEY and CDR2 SMNVEV (reference sequence). The CDR3 sequence is 13 residues long. Written as DNA, the CDR3 is TGTGCCAGCAGTGATCAGAGGGGGTACGAGCAGTACTTC. Translating gives CASSDQRGYEQYF.

The chain joins TRBV15 to TRBJ2-5, with 8 bases aligning to TRBD2. Germline lookup yields CDR1 LNHNV and CDR2 YYDKDF (reference sequence). The CDR3 extends over 16 amino acids. V dropped 1 base and J dropped 1; count of bases not matched to a gene: 5. DNA for the CDR3: TGTGCCACCAGCAGAGCCGGGGGGGGGTCCCAAGAGACCCAGTACTTC. It encodes CATSRAGGGSQETQYF.

CDR3 bases: TGTGCCAGCAGTGAATGGATTAGCGGGAAGAACAATGAGCAGTTCTTC. This gives the protein CASSEWISGKNNEQFF. The chain is built from TRBV6-1 and TRBJ2-1; 8 bases agree with TRBD2. The CDR3 has 16 residues. Per germline, CDR1 MNHNS and CDR2 SASEGT. With 2 bases clipped from V and 5 bases from J, the junction kept 8 bases outside the gene matches.

The chain carries TRBV4-2 and TRBJ2-3, with 11 bases lining up with TRBD2. V lost 4 bases, J lost 2 bases, and 5 bases stayed unmatched. Germline lookup yields CDR1 LGHNA and CDR2 YNFKEQ. This CDR3 spans 16 amino acids. The CDR3 is CASSPRLAGFTDTQYF. The CDR3 bases are TGTGCCAGCAGCCCACGACTAGCGGGATTCACAGATACGCAGTATTTT.

For the CDR3, the DNA is TGTGCCAGCAGCTGTCCCGGACTAGGGTATAAAGAGACCCAGTACTTC. Residues: CASSCPGLGYKETQYF. The chain recombines TRBV5-4 with TRBJ2-5; 7 positions match TRBD2. The junction had 11 bases not matched to a gene; V was cut back by 3 bases and J by 3 bases. The CDR3 is 16 residues long. CDR1 SGHNT and CDR2 YYREEE come from the germline V gene (reference sequence).